The present TCR beta chain was sequenced within a study of early stage breast cancer tumors. Looking at the study overall: Of around 16 invasive breast tumors, about a dozen were hormone receptor-positive, HER2-negative.

Each sample had two DNA replicates, approximately 0.49 ug blood or 1.5 ug tissue. The repertoire was sequenced with immunoSEQ multiplex PCR; TCRdb's copy has only in-frame clones and lacks some. The data contain roughly 30,000 clones, 60% to 80% of them seen just once; the ten biggest clones take up 4.7%. Notes on the study in general: Compared with adjacent normal breast, tumors showed 2.5 to 3-fold denser, more clonal T cells. In about 85% of the 16 patients, blood comparison separated tumor from normal breast.

The trim removed 5 bases at V and 1 base at J, leaving 14 bases unmatched. Germline V gives CDR1 SEHNR, CDR2 FQNEAQ (reference sequence). This CDR3 is built from 18 residues. In the case of this clone: Its antigen is currently unknown.

The V call is TRBV7-9, the J call TRBJ2-1, with 7 nucleotides matching TRBD2. What was sequenced was blood. The receptor's source is a person in their forties with breast cancer. The CDR3 nucleotides read TGTGCCAGCAGCCCCCGCCCGGGCGGGAGAGGGTCCTACAATGAGCAGTTCTTC. This translates into CASSPRPGGRGSYNEQFF.